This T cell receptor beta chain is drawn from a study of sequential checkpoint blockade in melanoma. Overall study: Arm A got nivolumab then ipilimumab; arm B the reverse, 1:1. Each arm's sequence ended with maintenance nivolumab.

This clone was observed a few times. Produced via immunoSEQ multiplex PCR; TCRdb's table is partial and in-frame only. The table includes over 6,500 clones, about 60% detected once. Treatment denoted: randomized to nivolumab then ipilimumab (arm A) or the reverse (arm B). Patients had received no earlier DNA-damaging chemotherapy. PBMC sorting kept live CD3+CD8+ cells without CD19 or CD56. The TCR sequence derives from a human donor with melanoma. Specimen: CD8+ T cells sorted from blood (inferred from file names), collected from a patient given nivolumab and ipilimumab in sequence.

The CDR3 sequence: CASSQVRGYEQYF. In nucleotides, the CDR3 is TGCGCCAGCAGCCAAGTTCGCGGCTACGAGCAGTACTTC. The rearrangement uses TRBV4-1 and TRBJ2-7; D remains unclear. V was clipped by 1 base and J by 3 bases, with 7 bases between them. The CDR3 has 13 residues. CDR1 is MGHRA and CDR2 is YSYEKL in the germline V gene.